This TCR beta chain was observed in a study of OX40 agonist ivuxolimab in advanced cancers. Study-wide context: At doses from 0.01 to 10 mg/kg, patients were given intravenous ivuxolimab every 2 weeks. Patients enrolled in dose escalation were diagnosed with hepatocellular carcinoma, melanoma, renal cell or head and neck cancer.

Baseline was the first blood sampling point, followed by cycle 4 day 1 and cycle 7 day 1. The CDR3 contains 13 residues. V was pared by 2 bases and J by 0 bases, with 6 bases between. CDR1 is SGHRS and CDR2 is YFSETQ in the germline V gene. Assay used: immunoSEQ multiplex PCR; TCRdb lists only in-frame clones, some missing. There are around 70,000 clones in the sample; about 85% occur only once, and around 0.5% lies in the top ten. The rearrangement joins TRBV5-1 to TRBJ2-7; D is ambiguous. The sample here was CD4+ or CD8+ T cells sorted from blood, taken in a trial of the OX40 agonist ivuxolimab. The receptor's source is an adult with an advanced solid tumor such as melanoma, head and neck, liver or kidney cancer. The CDR3 loop reads CASSLGFSYEQYF. CDR3 nucleotides: TGCGCCAGCAGCTTAGGGTTCTCCTACGAGCAGTACTTC.